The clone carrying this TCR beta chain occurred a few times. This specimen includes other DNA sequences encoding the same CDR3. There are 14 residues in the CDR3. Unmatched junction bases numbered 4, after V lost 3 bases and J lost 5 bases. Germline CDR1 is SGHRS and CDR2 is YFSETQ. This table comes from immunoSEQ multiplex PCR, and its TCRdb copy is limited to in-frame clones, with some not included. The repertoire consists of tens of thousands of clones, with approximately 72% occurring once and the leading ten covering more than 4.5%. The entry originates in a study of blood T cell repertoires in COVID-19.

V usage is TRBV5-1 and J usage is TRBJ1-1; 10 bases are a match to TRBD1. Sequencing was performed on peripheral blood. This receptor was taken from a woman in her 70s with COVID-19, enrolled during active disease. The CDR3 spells CASSWGQGNTEAFF. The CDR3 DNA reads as TGCGCCAGCAGCTGGGGACAGGGGAATACTGAAGCTTTCTTT. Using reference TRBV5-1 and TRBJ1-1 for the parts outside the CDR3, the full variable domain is KAGVTQTPRYLIKTRGQQVTLSCSPISGHRSVSWYQQTPGQGLQFLFEYFSETQRNKGNFPGRFSGRQFSNSRSEMNVSTLELGDSALYLCASSWGQGNTEAFFGQGTRLTVV.